The sequence of this T cell receptor (beta chain) was determined in a study of tumor and adjacent non-tumor tissue in lung cancer (dated by TCRdb to 2017 to 2018). Broadly, across the study: The cohort included around twelve adenocarcinoma, a couple of squamous cell carcinoma and 1 small cell lung cancer patients. Among the 15 or so patients, ages ranged from about 31 to 85 years, roughly ten were men and 5 were women, and disease was TNM stage I to III. The study compared bulk TCRbeta repertoires from lung tumor tissue and matched distant non-tumor lung tissue of more than 12 lung cancer patients. Sequencing generated a total of 130,000,000 or so productive TCRbeta reads, averaging about 4.17 million reads per sample. TCRbeta CDR3 sequencing was performed on under 35 paired specimens, with one tumor sample and one normal lung sample collected per patient. Results and caveats for the whole study, not just this receptor: Younger patients had significantly higher TCR diversity, and higher tumor TCR diversity was associated with shorter overall and disease-free survival. Only roughly 14 patients were in the cohort, and the authors stated that larger samples and more detailed clinical data are needed. The top 100 clones made up a significantly larger cumulative share of the repertoire in normal lung than in tumor tissue. Tumor tissue showed significantly higher TCR diversity (inverse Simpson) than normal lung tissue, at around 450 vs 150 (P = 0.0075, Mann-Whitney U test). Because peripheral blood was not sequenced, the blood TCRbeta repertoires of the lung cancer patients in the study went unexamined. The methods do not name the sequencing platform or mention unique molecular identifiers.

The library was made by multiplex PCR. Instrument used: Illumina HiSeq 2500. Following protocols modified from ARM-PCR, the researchers constructed TCRbeta libraries through three rounds of nested PCR with primers (Table S4). Before sequencing, PCR products of 200-500 bp were excised from the gel and purified with the QIAquick gel extraction kit. On the study's bioinformatics: Trimmomatic was used to clean the reads, FLASH merged the cleaned reads into complete CDR3 sequences, and MiTCR assigned the sequences to V(D)J germline segments. Clonal diversity was computed as the inverse Simpson's index with VDJtools. In-frame sequences lacking a premature stop codon were counted as productive reads. TCRdb trimmed public reads at Q25 via fastp, called clones via MiXCR and kept in-frame beta chains. Duplicate CDR3 protein sequences are folded into a single record with the most common DNA and genes. The V and J calls shown here were made by TCRdb, not taken from the authors' results. In all, the sample holds approximately 76,000 distinct CDR3 sequences, and approximately 71% of those were seen once. The ten most abundant clones make up over 9.5% of the sample.

V is reduced by 0 bases and J by 11 bases, leaving a spacing of 23 bases between them. Via the germline V gene (reference sequence), CDR1 is DFQATT and CDR2 SNEGSKA. The CDR3 holds 16 amino acids from the cysteine to the phenylalanine. The DNA shown is the 48-base CDR3, in frame from base 1. A word on this clonotype: Which antigen it targets is not known. One base away there is no much larger clone; base qualities are not given.

RNA was isolated from bulk unsorted tissue, and RNA quality was assessed with a NanoDrop ND-1000 and an Agilent 2100. Newly diagnosed lung cancer patients without prior chemotherapy who had been admitted for thoracic surgery in China between August and November 2014 were enrolled as donors. Patients who had received previous radiotherapy or chemotherapy, or who had another concurrent cancer, were excluded from the study. Surgical tissue pieces of roughly 1-2 cm3 were preserved in RNAlater solution and were kept at -80 degrees C until use. This receptor was identified in a woman between 70 and 85 years old with non-small cell lung cancer. Sequenced sample: lung tumor tissue. This chain is built from TRBV20-1 and TRBJ1-3; confidence is insufficient to name the D gene. In nucleotide form, the sequence is TGCAGTGCTAGAGATCAAACCGGGCCGTCTTCTGACTCCATATATTTT. Its translation is CSARDQTGPSSDSIYF.